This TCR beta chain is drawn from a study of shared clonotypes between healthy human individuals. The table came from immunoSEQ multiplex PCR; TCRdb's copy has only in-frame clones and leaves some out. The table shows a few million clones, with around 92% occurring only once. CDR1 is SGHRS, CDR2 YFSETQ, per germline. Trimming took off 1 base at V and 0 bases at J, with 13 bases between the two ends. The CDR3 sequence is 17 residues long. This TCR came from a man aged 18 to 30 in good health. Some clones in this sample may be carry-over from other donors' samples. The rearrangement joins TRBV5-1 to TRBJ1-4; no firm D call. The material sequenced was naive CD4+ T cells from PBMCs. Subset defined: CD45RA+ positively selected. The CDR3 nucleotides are TGCGCCAGCAGCTTGTCGGACGGAGTACCAACTAATGAAAAACTGTTTTTT. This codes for CASSLSDGVPTNEKLFF.